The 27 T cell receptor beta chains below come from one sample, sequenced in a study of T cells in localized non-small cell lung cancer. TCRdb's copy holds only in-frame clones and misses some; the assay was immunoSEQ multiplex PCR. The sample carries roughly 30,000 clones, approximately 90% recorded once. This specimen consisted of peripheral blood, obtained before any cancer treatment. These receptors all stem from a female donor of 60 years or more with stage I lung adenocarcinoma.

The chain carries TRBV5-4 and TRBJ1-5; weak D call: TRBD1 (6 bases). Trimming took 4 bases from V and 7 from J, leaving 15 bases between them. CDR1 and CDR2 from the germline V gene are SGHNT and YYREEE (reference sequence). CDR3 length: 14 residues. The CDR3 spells CASSLPGVGQPQHF. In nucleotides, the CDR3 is TGTGCCAGCAGCCTCCCAGGGGTGGGCCAGCCCCAGCATTTT. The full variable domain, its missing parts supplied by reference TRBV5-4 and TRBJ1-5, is ETGVTQSPTHLIKTRGQQVTLRCSSQSGHNTVSWYQQALGQGPQFIFQYYREEENGRGNFPPRFSGLQFPNYSSELNVNALELDDSALYLCASSLPGVGQPQHFGDGTRLSIL.

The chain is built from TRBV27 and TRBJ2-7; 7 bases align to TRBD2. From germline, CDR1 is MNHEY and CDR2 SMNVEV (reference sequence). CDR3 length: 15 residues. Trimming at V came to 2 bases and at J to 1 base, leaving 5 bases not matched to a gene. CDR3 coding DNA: TGTGCCAGCAGTTTAAGGCAGGGAGGGTCCTACGAGCAGTACTTC. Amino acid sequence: CASSLRQGGSYEQYF.

CDR3 bases: TGTGCCAGCAGATCGGACAGGGAGTATGGCTACACCTTC. Encoded protein: CASRSDREYGYTF. The V gene is TRBV7-9, the J gene TRBJ1-2; 8 positions match TRBD1. With 6 bases clipped from V and 5 bases from J, the junction kept 5 bases outside the gene matches. Germline values: CDR1 SEHNR, CDR2 FQNEAQ (reference sequence). The CDR3 has 13 residues.

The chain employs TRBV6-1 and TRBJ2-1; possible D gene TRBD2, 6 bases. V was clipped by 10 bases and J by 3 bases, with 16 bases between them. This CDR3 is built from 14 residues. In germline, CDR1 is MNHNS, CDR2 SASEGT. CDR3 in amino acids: CATLGTWVYNEQFF. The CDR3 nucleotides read TGTGCCACCCTGGGGACTTGGGTCTACAATGAGCAGTTCTTC.

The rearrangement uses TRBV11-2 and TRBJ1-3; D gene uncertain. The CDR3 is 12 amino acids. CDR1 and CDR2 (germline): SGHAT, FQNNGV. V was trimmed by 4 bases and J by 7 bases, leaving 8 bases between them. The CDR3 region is CASSSPSNTIYF. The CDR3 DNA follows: TGTGCCAGCAGCTCCCCGAGCAACACCATATATTTT. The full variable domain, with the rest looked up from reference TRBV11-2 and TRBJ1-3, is EAGVAQSPRYKIIEKRQSVAFWCNPISGHATLYWYQQILGQGPKLLIQFQNNGVVDDSQLPKDRFSAERLKGVDSTLKIQPAKLEDSAVYLCASSSPSNTIYFGEGSWLTVV.

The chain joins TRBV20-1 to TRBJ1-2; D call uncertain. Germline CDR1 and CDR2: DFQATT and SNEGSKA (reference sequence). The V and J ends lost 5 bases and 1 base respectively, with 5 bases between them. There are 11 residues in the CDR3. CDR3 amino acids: CSAGGNYGYTF. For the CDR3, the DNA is TGCAGTGCTGGCGGTAACTATGGCTACACCTTC.

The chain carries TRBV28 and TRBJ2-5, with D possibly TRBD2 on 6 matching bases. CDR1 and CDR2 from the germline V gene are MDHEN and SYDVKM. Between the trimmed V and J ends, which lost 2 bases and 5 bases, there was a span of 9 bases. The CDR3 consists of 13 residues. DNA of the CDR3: TGTGCCAGCAGTTTAGGGGGGAGGGAGACCCAGTACTTC. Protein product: CASSLGGRETQYF.

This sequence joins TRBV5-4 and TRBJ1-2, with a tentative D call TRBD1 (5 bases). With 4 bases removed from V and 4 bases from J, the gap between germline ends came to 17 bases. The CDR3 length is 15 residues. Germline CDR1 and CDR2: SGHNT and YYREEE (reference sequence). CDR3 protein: CASSPGPGEGYGYTF. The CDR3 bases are TGTGCCAGCAGCCCAGGGCCCGGGGAGGGCTATGGCTACACCTTC.

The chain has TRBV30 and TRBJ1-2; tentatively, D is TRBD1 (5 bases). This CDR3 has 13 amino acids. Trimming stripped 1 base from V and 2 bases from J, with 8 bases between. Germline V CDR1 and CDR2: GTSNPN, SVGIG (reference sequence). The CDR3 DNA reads TGTGCCTGGAGTGAGGGACTCAACTATGGCTACACCTTC. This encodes CAWSEGLNYGYTF.

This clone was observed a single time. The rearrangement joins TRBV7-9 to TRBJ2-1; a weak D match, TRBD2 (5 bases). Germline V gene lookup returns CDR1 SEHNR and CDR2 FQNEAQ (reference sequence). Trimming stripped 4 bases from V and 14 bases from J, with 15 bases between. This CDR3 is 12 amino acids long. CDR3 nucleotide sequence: TGTGCCAGCAGCTCGGAGAGGACTTCGAAGTTCTTC. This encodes CASSSERTSKFF.

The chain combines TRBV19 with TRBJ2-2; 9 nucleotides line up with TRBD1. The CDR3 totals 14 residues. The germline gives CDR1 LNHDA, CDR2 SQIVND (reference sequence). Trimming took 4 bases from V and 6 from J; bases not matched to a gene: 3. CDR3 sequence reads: CASSTGQGPGELFF. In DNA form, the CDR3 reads TGTGCCAGTAGTACGGGACAGGGACCCGGGGAGCTGTTTTTT.

The CDR3 here is CASRQQGTNSPLHF. The CDR3, as DNA: TGCGCCAGCAGACAACAGGGAACTAATTCACCCCTCCACTTT. V and J are TRBV5-1 and TRBJ1-6; the D gene is possibly TRBD1 (6 bases). V shed 5 bases and J shed 6 bases, with 12 bases lying between them. Germline V lookup: CDR1 SGHRS, CDR2 YFSETQ. This CDR3 region has 14 residues.

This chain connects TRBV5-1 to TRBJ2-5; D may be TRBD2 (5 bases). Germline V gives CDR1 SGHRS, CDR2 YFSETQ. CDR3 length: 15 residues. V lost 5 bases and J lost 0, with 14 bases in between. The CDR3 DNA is TGCGCCAGCAGTTCCTCGGGAAACTACCAAGAGACCCAGTACTTC. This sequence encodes CASSSSGNYQETQYF.

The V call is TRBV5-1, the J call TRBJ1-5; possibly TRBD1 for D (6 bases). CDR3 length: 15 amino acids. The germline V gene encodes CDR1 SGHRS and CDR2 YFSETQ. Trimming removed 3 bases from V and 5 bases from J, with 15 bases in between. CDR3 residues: CASSSTGLGDQPQHF. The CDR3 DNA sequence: TGCGCCAGCAGCTCGACAGGCTTAGGGGATCAGCCCCAGCATTTT.

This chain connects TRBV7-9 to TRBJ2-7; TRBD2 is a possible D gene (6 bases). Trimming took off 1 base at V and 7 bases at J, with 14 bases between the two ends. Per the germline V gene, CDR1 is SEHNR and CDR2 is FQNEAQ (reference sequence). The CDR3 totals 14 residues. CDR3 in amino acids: CASSLVGGRGEQYF. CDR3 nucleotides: TGTGCCAGCAGCTTAGTGGGGGGTCGAGGGGAGCAGTACTTC.

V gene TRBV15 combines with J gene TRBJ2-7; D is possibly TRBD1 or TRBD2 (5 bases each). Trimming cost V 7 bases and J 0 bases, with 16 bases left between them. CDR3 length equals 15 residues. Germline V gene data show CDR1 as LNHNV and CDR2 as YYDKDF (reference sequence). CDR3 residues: CATTLGDPSSYEQYF. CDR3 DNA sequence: TGTGCCACCACTTTAGGGGACCCAAGCTCCTACGAGCAGTACTTC.

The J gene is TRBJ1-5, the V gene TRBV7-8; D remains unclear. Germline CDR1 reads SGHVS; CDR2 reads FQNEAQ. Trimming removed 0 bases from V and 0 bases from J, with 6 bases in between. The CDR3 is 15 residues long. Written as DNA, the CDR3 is TGTGCCAGCAGCTTAGCAGCTTATAGCAATCAGCCCCAGCATTTT. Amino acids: CASSLAAYSNQPQHF.

The CDR3 sequence: CASSVGGSPAVNTQYF. In nucleotides, the CDR3 is TGTGCCAGCAGCGTAGGCGGTTCTCCCGCGGTAAATACGCAGTATTTT. J is TRBJ2-3 and V is TRBV9; no reliable D call. The V gene lost 0 bases and the J gene lost 7 bases, with 18 bases spanning the gap. The CDR3 totals 16 residues. CDR1 and CDR2 (germline): SGDLS, YYNGEE.

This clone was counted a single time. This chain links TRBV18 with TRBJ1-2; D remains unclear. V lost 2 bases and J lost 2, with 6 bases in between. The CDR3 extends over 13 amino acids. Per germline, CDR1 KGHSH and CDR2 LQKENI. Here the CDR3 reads CASSPGNNYGYTF. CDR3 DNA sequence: TGTGCCAGCTCACCAGGTAACAACTATGGCTACACCTTC. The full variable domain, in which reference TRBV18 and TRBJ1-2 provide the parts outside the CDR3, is NAGVMQNPRHLVRRRGQEARLRCSPMKGHSHVYWYRQLPEEGLKFMVYLQKENIIDESGMPKERFSAEFPKEGPSILRIQQVVRGDSAAYFCASSPGNNYGYTFGSGTRLTVV.

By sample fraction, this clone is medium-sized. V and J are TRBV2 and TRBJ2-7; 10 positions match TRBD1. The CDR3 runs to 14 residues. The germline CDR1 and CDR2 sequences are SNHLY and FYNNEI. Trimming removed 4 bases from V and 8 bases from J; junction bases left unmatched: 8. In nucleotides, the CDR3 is TGTGCCAGCAGTGGCGGACAGGGGGTGGGCCAGCAGTACTTC. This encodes CASSGGQGVGQQYF.

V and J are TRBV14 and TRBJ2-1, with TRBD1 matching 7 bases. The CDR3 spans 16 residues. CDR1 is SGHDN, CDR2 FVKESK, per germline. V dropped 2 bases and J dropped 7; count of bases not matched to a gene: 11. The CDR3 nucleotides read TGTGCCAGCAGCCAATCTCCGGGACAGCCGGAGAATGAGCAGTTCTTC. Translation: CASSQSPGQPENEQFF.

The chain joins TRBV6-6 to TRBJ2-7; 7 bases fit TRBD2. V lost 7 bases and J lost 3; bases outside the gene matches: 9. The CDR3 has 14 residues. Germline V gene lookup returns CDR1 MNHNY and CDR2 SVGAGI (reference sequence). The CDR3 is CASMGREGNYEQYF. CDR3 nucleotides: TGTGCCAGCATGGGAAGGGAGGGAAACTACGAGCAGTACTTC.

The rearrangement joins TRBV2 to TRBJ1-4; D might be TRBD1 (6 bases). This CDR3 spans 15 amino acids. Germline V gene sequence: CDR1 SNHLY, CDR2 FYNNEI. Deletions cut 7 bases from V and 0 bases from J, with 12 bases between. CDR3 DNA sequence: TGTGCCAGCACCGGGGACACCTCAACTAATGAAAAACTGTTTTTT. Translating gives CASTGDTSTNEKLFF.

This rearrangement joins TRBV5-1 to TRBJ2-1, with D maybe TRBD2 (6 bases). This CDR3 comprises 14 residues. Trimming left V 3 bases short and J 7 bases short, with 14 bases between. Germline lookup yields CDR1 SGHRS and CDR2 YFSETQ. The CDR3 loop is CASSSRGEANEQFF. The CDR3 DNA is TGCGCCAGCAGCTCTCGCGGGGAGGCTAATGAGCAGTTCTTC. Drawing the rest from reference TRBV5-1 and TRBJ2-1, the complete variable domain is KAGVTQTPRYLIKTRGQQVTLSCSPISGHRSVSWYQQTPGQGLQFLFEYFSETQRNKGNFPGRFSGRQFSNSRSEMNVSTLELGDSALYLCASSSRGEANEQFFGPGTRLTVL.

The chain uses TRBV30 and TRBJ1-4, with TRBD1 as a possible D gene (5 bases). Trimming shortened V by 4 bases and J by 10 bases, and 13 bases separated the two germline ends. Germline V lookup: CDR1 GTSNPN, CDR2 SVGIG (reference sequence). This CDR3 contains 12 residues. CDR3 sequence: CAWTPGPGKLFF. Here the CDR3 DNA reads TGTGCCTGGACCCCGGGACCCGGAAAACTGTTTTTT.

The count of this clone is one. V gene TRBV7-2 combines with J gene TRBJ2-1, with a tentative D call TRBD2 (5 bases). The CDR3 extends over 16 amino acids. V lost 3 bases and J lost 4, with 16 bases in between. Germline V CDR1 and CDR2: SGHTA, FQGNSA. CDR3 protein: CASSFRRLGGYNEQFF. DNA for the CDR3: TGTGCCAGCAGCTTCCGAAGATTAGGAGGTTACAATGAGCAGTTCTTC.

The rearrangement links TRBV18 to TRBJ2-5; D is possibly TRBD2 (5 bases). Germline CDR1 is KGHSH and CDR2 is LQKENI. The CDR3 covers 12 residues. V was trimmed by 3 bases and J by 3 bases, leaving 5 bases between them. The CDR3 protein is CASSPREETQYF. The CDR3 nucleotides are TGTGCCAGCTCACCGAGGGAAGAGACCCAGTACTTC.